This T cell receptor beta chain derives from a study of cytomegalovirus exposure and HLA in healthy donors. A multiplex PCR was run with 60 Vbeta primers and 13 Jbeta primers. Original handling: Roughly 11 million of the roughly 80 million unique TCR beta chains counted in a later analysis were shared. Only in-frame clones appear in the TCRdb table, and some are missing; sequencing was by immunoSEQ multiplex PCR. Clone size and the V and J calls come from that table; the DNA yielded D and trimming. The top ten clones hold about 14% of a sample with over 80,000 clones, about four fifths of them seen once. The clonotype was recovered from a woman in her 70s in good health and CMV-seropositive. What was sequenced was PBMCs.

CDR3: CAIKGTGYEQYF. The CDR3 region has the DNA TGTGCCATCAAGGGGACAGGCTACGAGCAGTACTTC. V gene TRBV10-3 combines with J gene TRBJ2-7; 8 nucleotides align to TRBD1. The CDR3 covers 12 residues. With 7 bases clipped from V and 3 bases from J, the junction kept 2 bases outside the gene matches. Germline loops: CDR1 ENHRY, CDR2 SYGVKD.